The 20 T cell receptor beta chains below all came from one sample that was sequenced in a study of blood T cells in healthy people across ages. Alongside a J-beta primer mix, a sample-barcoded 5' primer served in a second PCR lasting about 7 to 11 cycles. TCRdb reprocessed the 5' RACE reads via MiXCR and lists one record per CDR3 protein. The sample holds some 1.7 million distinct CDR3 sequences; 28% are singletons and the top ten take 6.5% to 8.5%. Sequencing input: blood. The receptors derive from a woman in her thirties in good health.

In regard to this clonotype: A read error is possible here, since a much larger clone lies one base away. The chain recombines TRBV3-1 with TRBJ2-7, with 9 bases fitting TRBD1. Germline CDR1 LGHDT, CDR2 YNNKEL (reference sequence). J lost 9 bases, V lost 6 bases, and 6 bases had no gene match. The length of the CDR3 is 12 residues. CDR3: CASSTLQGAQYF. In DNA form, the CDR3 reads TGTGCCAGCAGTACCCTACAGGGGGCGCAGTACTTC.

This clonotype showed up just a few times. The J gene is TRBJ2-7, the V gene TRBV12-5; D perhaps matches TRBD1 (5 bases). V was trimmed by 2 bases and J by 0 bases, leaving 11 bases between them. The CDR3 sequence is 15 residues long. Germline lookup yields CDR1 LGHNT and CDR2 FRNRAP. The CDR3 protein is CASGLPSQGSYEQYF. CDR3 nucleotide sequence: TGTGCTAGTGGTTTGCCCTCCCAGGGCTCCTACGAGCAGTACTTC. The whole variable domain, filled in from reference TRBV12-5 and TRBJ2-7, reads DARVTQTPRHKVTEMGQEVTMRCQPILGHNTVFWYRQTMMQGLELLAYFRNRAPLDDSGMPKDRFSAEMPDATLATLKIQPSEPRDSAVYFCASGLPSQGSYEQYFGPGTRLTVT.

The chain is built from TRBV12-3 or TRBV12-4 and TRBJ1-5; maybe TRBD1 (5 bases). V shed 6 bases and J shed 6 bases, with 18 bases lying between them. The CDR3 has 15 residues. CDR3 residues: CASSSGTGVFQPQHF. In DNA form, the CDR3 reads TGTGCCAGCAGCTCCGGGACGGGGGTCTTTCAGCCCCAGCATTTT.

This chain connects TRBV12-5 to TRBJ1-2; D perhaps matches TRBD1 (5 bases). Trimming took off 6 bases at V and 4 bases at J, with 9 bases between the two ends. The CDR3 sequence is 12 residues long. Germline CDR1 LGHNT, CDR2 FRNRAP. CDR3 region: CASGDSVYGYTF. In DNA, the CDR3 is TGTGCTAGTGGCGACAGCGTCTATGGCTACACCTTC.

This chain joins TRBV27 and TRBJ1-2, with TRBD1 as a possible D gene (6 bases). This CDR3 contains 13 residues. Trimming stripped 7 bases from V and 5 bases from J, with 14 bases between. Germline-derived CDR1 and CDR2 are MNHEY and SMNVEV (reference sequence). CDR3 in amino acids: CASILTGRYGYTF. As DNA, the CDR3 is TGTGCCAGCATCTTAACAGGGAGGTATGGCTACACCTTC.

This clonotype appeared a few times. The rearrangement joins TRBV20-1 to TRBJ2-2; TRBD2 aligns across 10 bases. With V trimmed by 1 base and J by 4 bases, 3 bases remained unmatched. CDR3 length: 15 residues. Looked up from germline, CDR1 is DFQATT and CDR2 is SNEGSKA (reference sequence). The CDR3 here is CSARGLAGLTGELFF. CDR3 nucleotides: TGCAGTGCTAGAGGACTAGCGGGTCTCACCGGGGAGCTGTTTTTT.

This clonotype was picked up many times. The rearrangement uses TRBV12-3 or TRBV12-4 and TRBJ2-1; tentatively, D is TRBD2 (5 bases). Trimming left V 7 bases short and J 0 bases short, with 16 bases between. The CDR3 sequence is 16 residues long. CDR3 sequence (DNA): TGTGCCAGCACCCCCGGGGTGGCGGTCTCCTACAATGAGCAGTTCTTC. This codes for CASTPGVAVSYNEQFF.

The V call is TRBV7-2, the J call TRBJ2-1; 9 bases are shared with TRBD2. The germline gives CDR1 SGHTA, CDR2 FQGNSA. Germline trimming cut 4 bases from V and 8 bases from J; bases unmatched to any gene: 6. There are 14 residues in the CDR3. The CDR3 here is CASSSLAGADEQFF. The CDR3 DNA reads as TGTGCCAGCAGCTCCTTAGCGGGAGCTGATGAGCAGTTCTTC.

As for this clonotype: A read error is possible here, since a much larger clone lies one base away. The V call is TRBV18, the J call TRBJ2-5, with 8 nucleotides matching TRBD2. The DNA end lines up better with TRBJ2-7; the J call may be wrong. The CDR3 has 14 amino acids. The germline V gene encodes CDR1 KGHSH and CDR2 LQKENI. This CDR3 is CASSSGLVCGEQYF. The CDR3 DNA is TGTGCCAGCTCGTCGGGACTAGTATGTGGCGAGCAGTACTTC.

This clonotype was observed at least ten times. The chain employs TRBV20-1 and TRBJ2-6, with a possible D match to TRBD2 (5 bases). Trimming left V 6 bases short and J 1 base short, with 16 bases between. The CDR3 totals 16 residues. Germline V gene sequence: CDR1 DFQATT, CDR2 SNEGSKA (reference sequence). The CDR3 region has the DNA TGCAGTGCCCCCGGGGTATTGGAATCTGGGGCCAACGTCCTGACTTTC. Amino acid sequence: CSAPGVLESGANVLTF.

The table lists this clonotype with many counts. The V gene is TRBV5-1, the J gene TRBJ1-6; D is unclear. V lost 2 bases and J lost 6, with 9 bases in between. Germline CDR1 is SGHRS and CDR2 is YFSETQ. The CDR3 runs to 14 residues. The CDR3 spells CASSFVEINSPLHF. CDR3 nucleotides: TGCGCCAGCAGCTTTGTAGAGATTAATTCACCCCTCCACTTT.

This rearrangement joins TRBV7-6 to TRBJ2-1; tentative D call: TRBD2 (6 bases). The CDR3 has 15 amino acids. Trimming left V 2 bases short and J 3 bases short, with 11 bases between. Germline CDR1 and CDR2: SGHVS and FNYEAQ. The CDR3 DNA sequence: TGTGCCAGCAGCTTACCGGGACTTGTCTACAATGAGCAGTTCTTC. Protein sequence: CASSLPGLVYNEQFF. Full variable domain (missing parts from reference TRBV7-6 and TRBJ2-1): GAGVSQSPRYKVTKRGQDVALRCDPISGHVSLYWYRQALGQGPEFLTYFNYEAQQDKSGLPNDRFSAERPEGSISTLTIQRTEQRDSAMYRCASSLPGLVYNEQFFGPGTRLTVL.

Concerning this clonotype itself: A read error is possible here, since a much larger clone lies one base away. This sequence joins TRBV21-1 and TRBJ1-5; no DNA check was done on the table's D call, TRBD1. TRBV21-1 is a pseudogene segment. CDR3 size: 17 residues. CDR3: CASSKTLRDRINQPQHF. The CDR3 DNA sequence: TGTGCCAGCAGCAAAACACTAAGGGACAGAATCAATCAGCCCCAGCATTTT.

J is TRBJ2-7 and V is TRBV20-1, with 9 bases fitting TRBD1. Losses at the gene ends were 2 bases for V and 2 bases for J; bases not matched to a gene: 7. Germline-derived CDR1 and CDR2 are DFQATT and SNEGSKA (reference sequence). This CDR3 has 15 residues. The DNA for the CDR3 is TGCAGTGCTAGATTGTTTGGACAGGGGACCTACGAGCAGTACTTC. Protein sequence: CSARLFGQGTYEQYF.

The chain recombines TRBV15 with TRBJ2-3; 9 bases align to TRBD1. J was trimmed by 3 bases and V by 2 bases; bases with no gene match: 9. Germline lookup yields CDR1 LNHNV and CDR2 YYDKDF (reference sequence). The CDR3 is 17 amino acids. CDR3 residues: CATSRSPTGGGTDTQYF. The CDR3 DNA reads as TGTGCCACCAGCAGATCCCCAACAGGGGGCGGAACAGATACGCAGTATTTT. Full variable domain (rest looked up from reference TRBV15 and TRBJ2-3): DAMVIQNPRYQVTQFGKPVTLSCSQTLNHNVMYWYQQKSSQAPKLLFHYYDKDFNNEADTPDNFQSRRPNTSFCFLDIRSPGLGDTAMYLCATSRSPTGGGTDTQYFGPGTRLTVL.

This clonotype has a handful of counts. The chain employs TRBV6-1 and TRBJ2-7; TRBD1 agrees at 8 bases. J gave up 3 bases and V 0 bases, and 4 bases lay outside the gene matches. CDR1 is MNHNS, CDR2 SASEGT, per germline. This CDR3 has 15 amino acids. The CDR3, as DNA: TGTGCCAGCAGTGAAGCAAGGACAGGGCTCTACGAGCAGTACTTC. This encodes CASSEARTGLYEQYF.

The V gene is TRBV2, the J gene TRBJ2-6, with D unresolved. Germline CDR1 is SNHLY and CDR2 is FYNNEI. The CDR3 sequence is 16 residues long. Deletions cut 6 bases from V and 0 bases from J, with 12 bases between. Written as DNA, the CDR3 is TGTGCCAGCAGCGCCGGAAAGAACTCTGGGGCCAACGTCCTGACTTTC. Its translation: CASSAGKNSGANVLTF.

J is TRBJ2-1 and V is TRBV5-1; the match to TRBD2 covers 7 bases. The CDR3 spans 15 residues. CDR1 and CDR2 (germline): SGHRS, YFSETQ. Unmatched junction bases numbered 10, after V lost 6 bases and J lost 4 bases. The CDR3 DNA follows: TGCGCCAGCAATCCTACAGCGGGGAATTACAATGAGCAGTTCTTC. Protein: CASNPTAGNYNEQFF.

The chain links TRBV7-2 to TRBJ2-7; TRBD2 matches at 9 bases. The CDR3 has 16 residues. Trimming took 5 bases from V and 4 from J; bases not matched to a gene: 12. Germline V gene sequence: CDR1 SGHTA, CDR2 FQGNSA. CDR3 amino acids: CASSHNWRGGLYEQYF. The CDR3 nucleotides read TGTGCCAGCAGCCATAACTGGCGGGGGGGCTTGTACGAGCAGTACTTC.

This clonotype was detected many times. The rearrangement links TRBV27 to TRBJ2-7, with D possibly matching TRBD1 (5 bases). Germline V CDR1 and CDR2: MNHEY, SMNVEV (reference sequence). V shed 5 bases and J shed 5 bases, with 19 bases lying between them. The CDR3 length is 15 residues. CDR3 DNA sequence: TGTGCCAGCAGTGAACCGCGGCAGGGTTCCCACGAGCAGTACTTC. Encoded protein: CASSEPRQGSHEQYF.